The T cell receptor beta chain described here comes from a study of blood T cell repertoires in COVID-19. For the study at large: Acute-phase and convalescent COVID-19 samples originated in the United States, Italy and Spain.

Clones were sequenced by immunoSEQ multiplex PCR, and TCRdb holds only the in-frame ones, with some missing. Here the sample spans around 120,000 clones, less than 90% being singletons. Input material: peripheral blood. This sequence was found in an elderly man with acute or convalescent COVID-19.

The CDR3 sequence: CASTTPTGVQETQYF. In DNA form, the CDR3 reads TGTGCCAGCACCACTCCGACAGGCGTCCAAGAGACCCAGTACTTC. The rearrangement links TRBV28 to TRBJ2-5; a possible D gene is TRBD1 (6 bases). The CDR3 is 15 amino acids. V lost 7 bases and J lost 1, with 16 bases in between. Germline CDR1 MDHEN, CDR2 SYDVKM.